This entry concerns a single T cell receptor beta chain. What it recognizes is unknown. This CDR3 is 17 amino acids long. The ends were cut back, 4 bases at V and 6 bases at J, with 22 bases in the middle. Germline V lookup: CDR1 MGHRA, CDR2 YSYEKL. These data come from a study of cytomegalovirus exposure and HLA in healthy donors. Study summary: Earlier work reported roughly 120 million unique TCR beta sequences from some 180 million T cells.

Study conclusions and caveats: According to a later analysis, most TCR beta chains associated with CMV appeared HLA-restricted. Highly shared sequence variants in one cluster were likely a sequencing artifact.

Primers for the PCR totalled 60 Vbeta and 13 Jbeta. Clones were sequenced by immunoSEQ multiplex PCR, and TCRdb holds only the in-frame ones, with some missing. The table records about 130,000 clones, approximately 80% of them present only once. The receptor was derived from a young man in good health and CMV-seronegative. J is TRBJ2-1 and V is TRBV4-1; possible D gene TRBD2, 6 bases. Sequenced sample: PBMCs. In nucleotides, the CDR3 is TGCGCCAGCAGCCCTTTCCCTCGGGGGAAGCGAGTCAATGAGCAGTTCTTC. It translates to CASSPFPRGKRVNEQFF.